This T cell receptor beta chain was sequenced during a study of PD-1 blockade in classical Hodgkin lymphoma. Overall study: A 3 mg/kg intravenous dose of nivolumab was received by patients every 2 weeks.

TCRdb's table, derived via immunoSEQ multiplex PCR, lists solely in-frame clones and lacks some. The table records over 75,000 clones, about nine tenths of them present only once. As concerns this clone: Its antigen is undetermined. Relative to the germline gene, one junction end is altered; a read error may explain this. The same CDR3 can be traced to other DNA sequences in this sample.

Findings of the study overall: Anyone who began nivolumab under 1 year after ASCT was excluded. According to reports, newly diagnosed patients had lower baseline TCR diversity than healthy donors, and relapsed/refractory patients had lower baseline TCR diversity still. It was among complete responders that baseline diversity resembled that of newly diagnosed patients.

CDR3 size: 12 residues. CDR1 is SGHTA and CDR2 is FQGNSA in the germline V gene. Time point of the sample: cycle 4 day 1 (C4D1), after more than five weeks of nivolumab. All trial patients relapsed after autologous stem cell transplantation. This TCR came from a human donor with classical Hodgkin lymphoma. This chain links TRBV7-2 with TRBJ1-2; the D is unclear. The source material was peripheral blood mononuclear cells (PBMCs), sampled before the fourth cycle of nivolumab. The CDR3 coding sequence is TGTGCCAGCAGCTTAGAAGGCTATGGCTATACCTTC. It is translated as CASSLEGYGYTF.